What follows is one T cell receptor (beta chain) and its context. The sample belongs to a study of neoadjuvant anti-PD-1 for oral cavity cancer. The CDR3 length is 17 residues. Germline values: CDR1 SGHVS, CDR2 FNYEAQ. The trim removed 5 bases at V and 5 bases at J, leaving 11 bases unmatched. Assay: immunoSEQ multiplex PCR; the TCRdb copy retains only in-frame clones and omits some. The table includes 80,000 to 95,000 clones, 84% detected once. The sample here was PBMCs, taken before nivolumab (anti-PD-1) treatment. The V call is TRBV7-6, the J call TRBJ2-5, with TRBD2 identical over 13 bases. This clonotype was obtained from a person aged 35-79 years with oral cavity squamous cell carcinoma. CDR3 sequence reads: CASSRLLAGGPGETQYF. The CDR3 region has the DNA TGTGCCAGCAGCCGCCTACTAGCGGGAGGGCCCGGGGAGACCCAGTACTTC.